The 15 T cell receptor beta chains given below trace back to one sample, sequenced in a study of brain T cells in children with intractable seizures. The method was immunoSEQ multiplex PCR; TCRdb's version includes in-frame clones alone and lacks a portion of them. In the table there are some 80,000 clones, around 90% of which are singletons. The sequencing used peripheral blood, collected at surgery. These receptors came from a girl aged 2 to 10 with Rasmussen encephalitis and intractable seizures.

The chain links TRBV7-9 to TRBJ2-1, with TRBD1 as a possible D gene (8 bases). V was shortened by 6 bases and J by 4 bases, with 28 bases between the two germline ends. This CDR3 spans 19 amino acids. Germline CDR1 reads SEHNR; CDR2 reads FQNEAQ (reference sequence). DNA for the CDR3: TGTGCCAGCAGGACCACAGGGGGGGGCTCTGGCCAAAGATACAATGAGCAGTTCTTC. Protein sequence: CASRTTGGGSGQRYNEQFF.

The chain employs TRBV19 and TRBJ1-5, with 10 bases aligning to TRBD1. The J segment lost 6 bases and the V segment lost 7 bases, leaving 6 bases of the junction unmatched. The CDR3 is made up of 14 amino acids. Per germline, CDR1 LNHDA and CDR2 SQIVND (reference sequence). The CDR3 spells CASTPGQGFQPQHF. The CDR3 nucleotides are TGTGCCAGTACCCCGGGACAGGGGTTTCAGCCCCAGCATTTT.

The CDR3 DNA follows: TGCGCCAGCAGTGATCCTAATGAAAAACTGTTTTTT. Translating it yields CASSDPNEKLFF. This rearrangement joins TRBV5-1 to TRBJ1-4; D remains unclear. With 5 bases removed from V and 3 bases from J, the gap between germline ends came to 5 bases. This CDR3 spans 12 amino acids. Germline CDR1 and CDR2: SGHRS and YFSETQ.

The V and J genes are TRBV24-1 and TRBJ2-1; D is possibly TRBD1 or TRBD2 (5 bases each). This CDR3 has 14 amino acids. Germline V CDR1 and CDR2: KGHDR, SFDVKD. V gave up 5 bases and J gave up 0 bases, with 7 bases separating them. The CDR3 spells CATSVGTSYNEQFF. CDR3 sequence (DNA): TGTGCCACCAGTGTGGGGACCTCCTACAATGAGCAGTTCTTC.

The chain is built from TRBV2 and TRBJ1-1; no clear D. The V and J ends lost 7 bases and 1 base respectively, with 10 bases between them. This CDR3 comprises 13 residues. CDR1 is SNHLY, CDR2 FYNNEI, per germline. CDR3 region: CASKVIGNTEAFF. The CDR3, as DNA: TGTGCCAGCAAAGTTATAGGGAACACTGAAGCTTTCTTT.

The chain recombines TRBV5-6 with TRBJ2-3; 9 nucleotides agree with TRBD2. Trimming at V came to 1 base and at J to 0 bases, leaving 0 bases not matched to a gene. Germline loops: CDR1 SGHDT, CDR2 YYEEEE. CDR3 length: 15 residues. The CDR3 loop is CASSLTSGSTDTQYF. CDR3 coding DNA: TGTGCCAGCAGCTTGACTAGCGGGAGCACAGATACGCAGTATTTT.

V gene TRBV27 combines with J gene TRBJ2-7; D is undetermined. CDR3 length: 14 amino acids. The V and J ends lost 5 bases and 7 bases respectively, with 18 bases between them. Per germline, CDR1 MNHEY and CDR2 SMNVEV (reference sequence). CDR3 protein: CASSPWVRTTEQYF. CDR3 nucleotides: TGTGCCAGCAGTCCTTGGGTCCGAACCACTGAGCAGTACTTC.

The CDR3 region has the DNA TGTGCCAGCAGCTCCACCCCGACGGATAGCTCCTACGAGCAGTACTTC. It translates to CASSSTPTDSSYEQYF. This chain links TRBV13 with TRBJ2-7; D remains ambiguous. Per the germline V gene, CDR1 is PRHDT and CDR2 is FYEKMQ (reference sequence). This CDR3 comprises 16 residues. The V gene lost 4 bases and the J gene lost 0 bases, with 16 bases spanning the gap. Drawing the rest from reference TRBV13 and TRBJ2-7, the complete variable domain is AAGVIQSPRHLIKEKRETATLKCYPIPRHDTVYWYQQGPGQDPQFLISFYEKMQSDKGSIPDRFSAQQFSDYHSELNMSSLELGDSALYFCASSSTPTDSSYEQYFGPGTRLTVT.

This chain links TRBV10-3 with TRBJ1-3; 8 bases are shared with TRBD1. V shed 5 bases and J 3 bases; nucleotides not matched to a gene: 3. The germline V gene encodes CDR1 ENHRY and CDR2 SYGVKD. The CDR3 spans 14 residues. CDR3 in amino acids: CAISSDRDGNTIYF. CDR3 DNA: TGTGCCATCAGTTCGGACAGGGATGGAAACACCATATATTTT.

V is TRBV2 and J is TRBJ2-5, with 7 bases that match TRBD1. The V gene end was trimmed by 6 bases and the J gene end by 5 bases; junction bases not matched to a gene: 9. Germline CDR1 reads SNHLY; CDR2 reads FYNNEI. The CDR3 has 14 residues. CDR3 residues: CASRRQGVVETQYF. Here the CDR3 DNA reads TGTGCCAGCAGGCGACAGGGCGTGGTGGAGACCCAGTACTTC.

The gene calls are TRBV5-1 and TRBJ2-1, with D tentatively TRBD2 (7 bases). Trimming stripped 10 bases from V and 4 bases from J, with 30 bases between. Germline V gene sequence: CDR1 SGHRS, CDR2 YFSETQ. The length of the CDR3 is 18 residues. As DNA, the CDR3 is TGCGCCCCCAGCTTGGAGGGGGGGCAGGGTTGGGGGTACAATGAGCAGTTCTTC. Amino acids: CAPSLEGGQGWGYNEQFF. Full variable domain (rest looked up from reference TRBV5-1 and TRBJ2-1): KAGVTQTPRYLIKTRGQQVTLSCSPISGHRSVSWYQQTPGQGLQFLFEYFSETQRNKGNFPGRFSGRQFSNSRSEMNVSTLELGDSALYLCAPSLEGGQGWGYNEQFFGPGTRLTVL.

This chain connects TRBV6-1 to TRBJ1-4; 7 bases align to TRBD1. J was trimmed by 6 bases and V by 3 bases; bases with no gene match: 7. Germline CDR1 and CDR2: MNHNS and SASEGT. There are 15 residues in the CDR3. This CDR3 is CASSDGEGADEKLFF. In nucleotides, the CDR3 is TGTGCCAGCAGTGATGGGGAGGGGGCAGATGAAAAACTGTTTTTT.

This chain uses TRBV11-2 with TRBJ2-2; D is unclear. The CDR3 totals 15 residues. CDR1 SGHAT and CDR2 FQNNGV come from the germline V gene. The V end lost 7 bases, the J end lost 3 bases, and 15 bases lay between the germline ends. The CDR3 DNA is TGTGCCAGCACCTTTTCCCCTGGGCACACCGGGGAGCTGTTTTTT. This codes for CASTFSPGHTGELFF.

The CDR3 loop reads CASSFRGISTDTQYF. The CDR3 coding sequence is TGCGCCAGCAGCTTCCGAGGGATAAGCACAGATACGCAGTATTTT. The chain has TRBV5-1 and TRBJ2-3; D possibly corresponds to TRBD2 (5 bases). In germline, CDR1 is SGHRS, CDR2 YFSETQ. The V and J ends lost 2 bases and 0 bases respectively, with 10 bases between them. The CDR3 consists of 15 residues.

The gene calls are TRBV5-6 and TRBJ1-5; no clear D gene. The CDR3 runs 13 residues. Germline CDR1 reads SGHDT; CDR2 reads YYEEEE. V gave up 2 bases and J gave up 1 base, with 4 bases separating them. The CDR3 coding sequence is TGTGCCAGCAGCTTAGCGAGCAATCAGCCCCAGCATTTT. This codes for CASSLASNQPQHF.